The 22 T cell receptor beta chains below all came from one sample that was sequenced in a study of T-cell reconstitution after alpha-beta-depleted transplantation in children. TCRbeta library construction was performed incorporating unique molecular identifiers. MiXCR, applied by TCRdb to the PCR reads, yields one record per CDR3 protein. The table includes around 580,000 distinct CDR3 sequences, under 30% detected once. This sample comprised PBMCs, mostly from graft donor cells, obtained 360 days after TCRalphabeta/CD19-depleted stem cell transplant. The receptors were gathered from a boy under three years old who had a stem cell transplant for acute myeloid leukemia, so the T cells may come from the graft donor.

This clonotype was counted at least ten times. This chain joins TRBV7-2 and TRBJ2-7, with 9 positions matching TRBD1. Trimming cost V 1 base and J 5 bases; bases outside gene matches: 6. Germline CDR1 reads SGHTA; CDR2 reads FQGNSA. There are 15 residues in the CDR3. This CDR3 is CASSLGGQGIDEQYF. The CDR3 bases are TGTGCCAGCAGCTTAGGTGGACAGGGGATCGACGAGCAGTACTTC.

A few counts support this clonotype. V gene TRBV25-1 combines with J gene TRBJ2-7, with D uncertain. The V end lost 4 bases, the J end lost 5 bases, and 12 bases lay between the germline ends. Germline assignment: CDR1 MGHDK and CDR2 SYGVNS. This CDR3 is 13 amino acids long. CDR3 bases: TGTGCCAGCAGTGGGGGTCAGCGAGACGAGCAGTACGTC. Encoded protein: CASSGGQRDEQYV.

CDR3: CASSPKGLLTDTQYF. Here the CDR3 DNA reads TGTGCCAGCTCCCCCAAGGGGCTCCTCACAGATACGCAGTATTTT. J is TRBJ2-3 and V is TRBV6-2 or TRBV6-3; a weak D match, TRBD1 (5 bases). The CDR3 runs to 15 residues. The ends were cut back, 8 bases at V and 2 bases at J, with 17 bases in the middle. Germline CDR1 MNHEY, CDR2 SVGEGT.

This sequence joins TRBV12-3 or TRBV12-4 and TRBJ1-4; TRBD1 agrees at 8 bases. Losses at the gene ends were 5 bases for V and 8 bases for J; bases not matched to a gene: 7. The CDR3 spans 14 residues. The CDR3 DNA follows: TGTGCCAGCAGTGCCGGACAGGGACCAGAAAAACTGTTTTTT. This sequence encodes CASSAGQGPEKLFF.

The sample holds many counts of this clonotype. The CDR3 loop is CASSQETTYTF. The DNA for the CDR3 is TGCGCCAGCAGCCAAGAGACCACGTACACCTTC. J is TRBJ1-2 and V is TRBV4-1; D ambiguous. V was trimmed by 0 bases and J by 11 bases, leaving 7 bases between them. The CDR3 totals 11 residues. Germline assignment: CDR1 MGHRA and CDR2 YSYEKL.

This clonotype was recorded a few times. This chain links TRBV12-3 or TRBV12-4 with TRBJ2-1; D call uncertain. V was trimmed by 5 bases and J by 6 bases, leaving 23 bases between them. The CDR3 consists of 17 residues. The CDR3 DNA is TGTGCCAGCAGTATCCAATTGGCGGCGGTACCTACCAATGAGCAGTTCTTC. Translation: CASSIQLAAVPTNEQFF.

The V gene is TRBV12-3 or TRBV12-4, the J gene TRBJ2-2; no clear D. This CDR3 is built from 16 residues. V was pared by 5 bases and J by 7 bases, with 20 bases between. CDR3 protein: CASSPSPGPYGGELFF. The CDR3, as DNA: TGTGCCAGCAGTCCGAGTCCCGGGCCCTACGGCGGGGAGCTGTTTTTT.

CDR3 sequence (DNA): TGTGCCAGCAGGAACGGGGGAAACTATTACTACGAGCAGTACTTC. This translates into CASRNGGNYYYEQYF. This chain uses TRBV6-2 or TRBV6-3 with TRBJ2-7, with a tentative D call TRBD2 (6 bases). CDR3 length: 15 amino acids. Per the germline V gene, CDR1 is MNHEY and CDR2 is SVGEGT. Deletions cut 6 bases from V and 3 bases from J, with 18 bases between.

The chain combines TRBV29-1 with TRBJ2-2, with 7 bases lining up with TRBD1. This CDR3 contains 17 residues. CDR1 and CDR2 (germline): SQVTM, ANQGSEA. V lost 0 bases to trimming and J lost 0 bases; unmatched junction nucleotides: 7. The CDR3 loop is CSVEDLPGTANTGELFF. Written as DNA, the CDR3 is TGCAGCGTTGAAGATCTTCCCGGGACAGCGAACACCGGGGAGCTGTTTTTT.

The chain carries TRBV12-3 or TRBV12-4 and TRBJ1-5; D call uncertain. The CDR3 spans 16 residues. V was clipped by 2 bases and J by 0 bases, with 11 bases between them. The CDR3 region is CASSLSSAYSNQPQHF. Here the CDR3 DNA reads TGTGCCAGCAGTTTAAGCTCGGCGTATAGCAATCAGCCCCAGCATTTT.

This clonotype was seen at least ten times. This rearrangement joins TRBV6-5 to TRBJ2-3; D remains unclear. The germline V gene encodes CDR1 MNHEY and CDR2 SVGAGI. The V gene lost 0 bases and the J gene lost 2 bases, with 9 bases spanning the gap. The CDR3 is 15 amino acids. The CDR3 DNA reads as TGTGCCAGCAGTTACTCTAGGAGATACACAGATACGCAGTATTTT. Residues: CASSYSRRYTDTQYF.

This clonotype showed up just a few times. This chain connects TRBV6-2 or TRBV6-3 to TRBJ1-5; a weak D match, TRBD1 (5 bases). Looked up from germline, CDR1 is MNHEY and CDR2 is SVGEGT. CDR3 length equals 17 residues. V gave up 6 bases and J gave up 2 bases, with 20 bases separating them. The CDR3 sequence: CASSPRVGVLGNQPQHF. The DNA of the CDR3 is TGTGCCAGCAGCCCCAGGGTAGGGGTGTTAGGCAATCAGCCCCAGCATTTT.

This clonotype was counted ten times or more. The genes are TRBV18 and TRBJ2-4; TRBD1 matches at 8 bases. The CDR3 runs 14 residues. Germline V CDR1 and CDR2: KGHSH, LQKENI. The V gene end was trimmed by 2 bases and the J gene end by 4 bases; junction bases not matched to a gene: 1. Here the CDR3 reads CASSPDRGKNIQYF. CDR3 DNA: TGTGCCAGCTCACCAGACAGGGGAAAAAACATTCAGTACTTC.

Only a few counts were recorded for this clonotype. The chain recombines TRBV7-3 with TRBJ1-1; D is perhaps TRBD1 (5 bases). Germline V gene lookup returns CDR1 SGHTA and CDR2 FQGTGA. Trimming pared 2 bases from V and 7 bases from J, leaving 11 bases between. The CDR3 totals 13 residues. The CDR3 DNA is TGTGCCAGCAGCTTAGTCCAGGGCAATGAAGCTTTCTTT. Protein product: CASSLVQGNEAFF. The full variable domain, its missing parts supplied by reference TRBV7-3 and TRBJ1-1, is GAGVSQTPSNKVTEKGKYVELRCDPISGHTALYWYRQSLGQGPEFLIYFQGTGAADDSGLPNDRFFAVRPEGSVSTLKIQRTERGDSAVYLCASSLVQGNEAFFGQGTRLTVV.

This chain links TRBV5-1 with TRBJ2-1; either TRBD1 or TRBD2 may supply D (5 bases each). This CDR3 spans 13 amino acids. Germline lookup yields CDR1 SGHRS and CDR2 YFSETQ. V was cut by 4 bases and J by 3 bases, with 8 bases left in between. The CDR3 nucleotides read TGCGCCAGCAGCCGGGACCTCTACAATGAGCAGTTCTTC. Translation gives CASSRDLYNEQFF.

This clonotype showed up many times. The chain has TRBV5-1 and TRBJ2-1, with unresolved D. Trimming took off 2 bases at V and 3 bases at J, with 18 bases between the two ends. The germline CDR1 and CDR2 sequences are SGHRS and YFSETQ. This CDR3 contains 17 residues. CDR3 nucleotide sequence: TGCGCCAGCAGCTTCCGGGTGGCATCATGGGGCTACAATGAGCAGTTCTTC. It is translated as CASSFRVASWGYNEQFF.

This clonotype was seen repeatedly, ten times or more. The chain employs TRBV4-3 and TRBJ1-4, with D tentatively TRBD1 (5 bases). CDR1 LGHNA and CDR2 YSLEER come from the germline V gene. The V end lost 4 bases, the J end lost 0 bases, and 12 bases lay between the germline ends. The CDR3 totals 16 residues. The CDR3 DNA follows: TGCGCCAGCAGCCGCGGGACCCTTGCAACTAATGAAAAACTGTTTTTT. It specifies CASSRGTLATNEKLFF.

This clonotype showed up just a few times. The rearrangement joins TRBV20-1 to TRBJ1-2, with D tentatively TRBD1 (5 bases). The germline V gene has CDR1 DFQATT and CDR2 SNEGSKA (reference sequence). The CDR3 runs 15 residues. Trimming left V 8 bases short and J 2 bases short, with 21 bases between. The CDR3 loop is CSTFPGQGGNYGYTF. The CDR3 DNA is TGCAGTACCTTCCCGGGGCAGGGCGGAAACTATGGCTACACCTTC.

This clonotype was counted only a few times. J is TRBJ2-7 and V is TRBV5-1; the match to TRBD1 covers 9 bases. With 3 bases clipped from V and 6 bases from J, the junction kept 7 bases outside the gene matches. This CDR3 is built from 14 residues. The V gene's germline CDR1 is SGHRS and CDR2 YFSETQ. The DNA of the CDR3 is TGCGCCAGCAGCTATACAGGGGGCAGGGGCGAGCAGTACGTC. Amino acids: CASSYTGGRGEQYV.

This rearrangement joins TRBV5-1 to TRBJ2-5; tentative D call: TRBD1 (7 bases). The CDR3 has 17 amino acids. Trimming shortened V by 4 bases and J by 4 bases, and 23 bases separated the two germline ends. Germline V gives CDR1 SGHRS, CDR2 YFSETQ. CDR3 amino acids: CASSPKQGSGLRETQYF. As DNA, the CDR3 is TGCGCCAGCAGCCCTAAACAGGGGTCGGGACTGCGAGAGACCCAGTACTTC.

The sample holds a few counts of this clonotype. The V and J genes are TRBV6-1 and TRBJ2-3; the match to TRBD1 covers 7 bases. The germline CDR1 and CDR2 sequences are MNHNS and SASEGT. Unmatched junction bases numbered 6, after V lost 2 bases and J lost 4 bases. The CDR3 is 15 amino acids. DNA of the CDR3: TGTGCCAGCAGTGAATGGGGGACAGTTTCAGATACGCAGTATTTT. This translates into CASSEWGTVSDTQYF.

The chain carries TRBV6-2 or TRBV6-3 and TRBJ2-5; D possibly corresponds to TRBD2 (5 bases). The CDR3 is made up of 14 amino acids. V lost 2 bases to trimming and J lost 5 bases, with 12 bases between them. The V gene's germline CDR1 is MNHEY and CDR2 SVGEGT. CDR3 residues: CASSYHGVQETQYF. The CDR3 region has the DNA TGTGCCAGCAGTTACCACGGGGTCCAGGAGACCCAGTACTTC.